This paragraph reports one TCR beta chain. Its target is unknown. In each sample, about 10^5 TCR templates were assayed. The table came from immunoSEQ multiplex PCR; TCRdb's copy has only in-frame clones and leaves some out. The table has around 100,000 clones, more than 90% seen once. J lost 5 bases, V lost 4 bases, and 6 bases had no gene match. CDR3 length: 14 residues. Germline V gives CDR1 SGHRS, CDR2 YFSETQ. The sample comes from a study of siplizumab effects on memory and regulatory T cells. The study, taken as a whole, reports: Significant reduction of alloreactive sequences traceable to unstimulated CD4+ memory cells was observed with siplizumab.

What was sequenced was CD4+ T cells sorted from blood. V is TRBV5-1 and J is TRBJ2-7; TRBD1 matches at 10 bases. The receptor was derived from a human donor in good health. As DNA, the CDR3 is TGCGCCAGCAGCGTATGGGACAGGGGAGACGAGCAGTACTTC. Translated: CASSVWDRGDEQYF.